The 16 T cell receptor beta chains in this list originate from one sample, sequenced in a study of blood T cells in healthy people across ages. A J-beta primer mix and a sample-barcoded 5' primer were used in a second PCR of roughly 6 to 12 cycles. TCRdb re-called the 5' RACE reads with MiXCR, one entry per CDR3 protein. The table records about 680,000 distinct CDR3 sequences, around half of them present only once. Sequencing was performed on blood. The receptors come from a woman aged 55 to 70 in good health.

This clonotype was seen a few times. V usage is TRBV5-1 and J usage is TRBJ2-1; no reliable D call. The CDR3 extends over 15 amino acids. Trimming shortened V by 0 bases and J by 5 bases, and 12 bases separated the two germline ends. Germline V gene lookup returns CDR1 SGHRS and CDR2 YFSETQ. CDR3 DNA sequence: TGCGCCAGCAGCTTGGCCGGGCGGTTTAACAATGAGCAGTTCTTC. The encoded protein is CASSLAGRFNNEQFF.

This clonotype was counted only a few times. The chain carries TRBV12-3 or TRBV12-4 and TRBJ2-7, with D perhaps TRBD2 (5 bases). This CDR3 has 13 amino acids. Between the trimmed V and J ends, which lost 8 bases and 3 bases, there was a span of 14 bases. The CDR3: CASALERIYEQYF. The CDR3 region has the DNA TGTGCCAGCGCACTAGAGAGGATCTACGAGCAGTACTTC.

V usage is TRBV28 and J usage is TRBJ2-4; 10 nucleotides align to TRBD2. V lost 4 bases and J lost 3; bases outside the gene matches: 3. CDR3 length equals 15 residues. Germline lookup yields CDR1 MDHEN and CDR2 SYDVKM. Written as DNA, the CDR3 is TGTGCCAGCAGTTCCTTAGCGGGAGGCAAAAACATTCAGTACTTC. Its translation is CASSSLAGGKNIQYF.

This clonotype was seen only a few times. This rearrangement joins TRBV4-3 to TRBJ2-7, with TRBD1 as a possible D gene (5 bases). This CDR3 comprises 13 residues. The germline gives CDR1 LGHNA, CDR2 YSLEER. Between the trimmed V and J ends, which lost 4 bases and 8 bases, there was a span of 15 bases. The CDR3 protein is CASSRIPRVKQYF. The CDR3, as DNA: TGCGCCAGCAGCCGCATTCCCAGGGTAAAGCAGTACTTC.

This chain uses TRBV6-2 or TRBV6-3 with TRBJ2-7; weak D call: TRBD1 (6 bases). The germline V and J ends were trimmed by 2 bases and 3 bases, with 14 bases remaining between them. In germline, CDR1 is MNHEY, CDR2 SVGEGT. This CDR3 region has 15 residues. The CDR3 protein is CASSYQDRAHYEQYF. CDR3 sequence (DNA): TGTGCCAGCAGTTACCAGGACAGAGCACACTACGAGCAGTACTTC.

Regarding this clonotype: One end of the junction is discordant with germline, which a read error may explain. The chain is built from TRBV20-1 and TRBJ2-1; D call uncertain. The germline V gene encodes CDR1 DFQATT and CDR2 SNEGSKA (reference sequence). There are 13 residues in the CDR3. The CDR3 region is CSARRPTSNGQFF. DNA for the CDR3: TGCAGTGCTAGAAGGCCCACCAGCAATGGGCAGTTCTTC.

This clonotype showed up just once. The CDR3 is CASSYRFTTDTQYF. The CDR3 region has the DNA TGTGCCAGCAGTTATCGGTTTACTACAGATACGCAGTATTTT. The rearrangement uses TRBV6-5 and TRBJ2-3, with D unclear. The CDR3 extends over 14 amino acids. Germline V gene data show CDR1 as MNHEY and CDR2 as SVGAGI. V lost 3 bases and J lost 3, with 10 bases in between.

This chain joins TRBV4-3 and TRBJ2-3; D may correspond to TRBD1 or TRBD2 (5 bases each). CDR1 and CDR2 from the germline V gene are LGHNA and YSLEER. The CDR3 is 18 residues long. V lost 0 bases and J lost 0, with 16 bases in between. CDR3 DNA: TGCGCCAGCAGCCAAGAAGGTCTGGGGACGACTAGCACAGATACGCAGTATTTT. It yields the protein CASSQEGLGTTSTDTQYF.

This clonotype was seen only a few times. The chain is built from TRBV7-9 and TRBJ2-7; D possibly corresponds to TRBD1 (7 bases). The V and J ends lost 5 bases and 0 bases respectively, with 20 bases between them. The CDR3 covers 17 residues. Per the germline V gene, CDR1 is SEHNR and CDR2 is FQNEAQ (reference sequence). For the CDR3, the DNA is TGTGCCAGCAGCCCCTCCGGACTACGGACAGGCTCCTACGAGCAGTACTTC. As protein: CASSPSGLRTGSYEQYF.

This clonotype came up a few times. The V and J genes are TRBV5-1 and TRBJ1-4, with a tentative D call TRBD1 (5 bases). The CDR3 is 16 residues long. Trimming took off 4 bases at V and 0 bases at J, with 13 bases between the two ends. From germline, CDR1 is SGHRS and CDR2 YFSETQ. The CDR3 DNA sequence: TGCGCCAGCAGCGGCGGACACAGTGCAACTAATGAAAAACTGTTTTTT. This gives the protein CASSGGHSATNEKLFF. Together with reference TRBV5-1 and TRBJ1-4, the CDR3 gives the full variable domain: KAGVTQTPRYLIKTRGQQVTLSCSPISGHRSVSWYQQTPGQGLQFLFEYFSETQRNKGNFPGRFSGRQFSNSRSEMNVSTLELGDSALYLCASSGGHSATNEKLFFGSGTQLSVL.

This chain links TRBV6-1 with TRBJ1-1, with 7 bases fitting TRBD1. The CDR3 has 19 amino acids. In germline, CDR1 is MNHNS, CDR2 SASEGT. Trimming at V came to 0 bases and at J to 0 bases, leaving 13 bases not matched to a gene. CDR3 sequence (DNA): TGTGCCAGCAGTGAAGCCAGCCCGGGACAGACATCGCTGAACACTGAAGCTTTCTTT. It encodes CASSEASPGQTSLNTEAFF.

The gene calls are TRBV28 and TRBJ1-6, with TRBD1 as a possible D gene (5 bases). The CDR3 spans 15 residues. The germline gives CDR1 MDHEN, CDR2 SYDVKM. Trimming pared 7 bases from V and 6 bases from J, leaving 16 bases between. CDR3 DNA sequence: TGTGCCAGCAAATGGAGGGGCCGGGGTAATTCACCCCTCCACTTT. It specifies CASKWRGRGNSPLHF. Based on the CDR3 plus reference TRBV28 and TRBJ1-6, the full variable domain is DVKVTQSSRYLVKRTGEKVFLECVQDMDHENMFWYRQDPGLGLRLIYFSYDVKMKEKGDIPEGYSVSREKKERFSLILESASTNQTSMYLCASKWRGRGNSPLHFGNGTRLTVT.

This clonotype came up a few times. This chain uses TRBV7-2 with TRBJ2-3; D tentatively reads TRBD1 or TRBD2 (5 bases each). The CDR3 totals 15 residues. Germline V gene data show CDR1 as SGHTA and CDR2 as FQGNSA. Trimming took off 3 bases at V and 2 bases at J, with 12 bases between the two ends. The CDR3 loop is CASSFWGRDTDTQYF. CDR3 in DNA: TGTGCCAGCAGCTTCTGGGGCCGGGACACAGATACGCAGTATTTT.

The J gene is TRBJ1-6, the V gene TRBV7-9, with no clear D. V lost 1 base and J lost 2, with 6 bases in between. This CDR3 comprises 15 residues. Germline CDR1 reads SEHNR; CDR2 reads FQNEAQ (reference sequence). CDR3 bases: TGTGCCAGCAGCTTAGGGGGAGCCTATAATTCACCCCTCCACTTT. Amino acid sequence: CASSLGGAYNSPLHF. Based on the CDR3 plus reference TRBV7-9 and TRBJ1-6, the full variable domain is DTGVSQNPRHKITKRGQNVTFRCDPISEHNRLYWYRQTLGQGPEFLTYFQNEAQLEKSRLLSDRFSAERPKGSFSTLEIQRTEQGDSAMYLCASSLGGAYNSPLHFGNGTRLTVT.

The V and J genes are TRBV20-1 and TRBJ2-4; D is unclear. Germline lookup yields CDR1 DFQATT and CDR2 SNEGSKA (reference sequence). V gave up 6 bases and J gave up 0 bases, with 15 bases separating them. The CDR3 is 15 amino acids. The CDR3 protein is CSAINTALAKNIQYF. CDR3 DNA: TGCAGTGCCATTAACACGGCTCTAGCCAAAAACATTCAGTACTTC.

This clonotype was recorded a few times. This chain connects TRBV5-1 to TRBJ1-1; 7 nucleotides agree with TRBD1. Losses at the gene ends were 5 bases for V and 1 base for J; bases not matched to a gene: 5. The CDR3 is made up of 14 amino acids. The V gene's germline CDR1 is SGHRS and CDR2 YFSETQ. CDR3 bases: TGCGCCAGCAGTTGGGGACAGCGGAACACTGAAGCTTTCTTT. It yields the protein CASSWGQRNTEAFF.